Each of the 7 T cell receptor beta chains below was sequenced from the same sample in a study of blood T cell repertoires in COVID-19 (dated by TCRdb to 2020 to 2022). Libraries were built with the immunoSEQ multiplex PCR assay. TCRdb took this table from immuneACCESS and kept in-frame rearrangements with V and J called. Such tables lack part of the clones; where checked against another copy, unresolved V genes explain under half of the gap, and the rest is unexplained. For this sample there are 50,000 to 70,000 clones; around 84% appear just once. The ten largest clones add up to approximately 17% of the sample. Sequencing was carried out using peripheral blood. Receptors originate from a man between 65 and 85 years old with active COVID-19.

This chain uses TRBV6-2 or TRBV6-3 with TRBJ1-1; 8 bases fit TRBD1. With 5 bases clipped from V and 4 bases from J, the junction kept 3 bases outside the gene matches. Per the germline V gene, CDR1 is MNHEY and CDR2 is SVGEGT. This CDR3 contains 13 residues. CDR3 sequence (DNA): TGTGCCAGCAGTGGCACAGGGGGCACTGAAGCTTTCTTT. This encodes CASSGTGGTEAFF.

DNA for the CDR3: TGTGCCAGCTCACCGGACTTTGAGAACATTCAGTACTTC. It encodes CASSPDFENIQYF. V gene TRBV18 combines with J gene TRBJ2-4; possibly TRBD2 for D (5 bases). CDR3 size: 13 residues. Germline CDR1 KGHSH, CDR2 LQKENI. The germline V and J ends were trimmed by 3 bases and 7 bases, with 10 bases remaining between them. The full variable domain, its missing parts supplied by reference TRBV18 and TRBJ2-4, is NAGVMQNPRHLVRRRGQEARLRCSPMKGHSHVYWYRQLPEEGLKFMVYLQKENIIDESGMPKERFSAEFPKEGPSILRIQQVVRGDSAAYFCASSPDFENIQYFGAGTRLSVL.

This sequence joins TRBV2 and TRBJ2-4; D is possibly TRBD1 (6 bases). Trimming removed 8 bases from V and 3 bases from J, with 17 bases in between. CDR3 length: 15 residues. Germline-derived CDR1 and CDR2 are SNHLY and FYNNEI. The CDR3 reads CASDTGLGDKNIQYF. The CDR3 DNA reads TGTGCCAGCGACACAGGGCTCGGGGACAAAAACATTCAGTACTTC.

J is TRBJ1-1 and V is TRBV3-1 (or the pseudogene TRBV3-2), with D perhaps matching TRBD1 (5 bases). In germline, CDR1 is LGHDT, CDR2 YNNKEL (reference sequence). The CDR3 is made up of 16 amino acids. The ends were cut back, 5 bases at V and 0 bases at J, with 16 bases in the middle. The CDR3 DNA follows: TGTGCCAGCAGCTGGGGGGGGATTCACATGAACACTGAAGCTTTCTTT. Translating it yields CASSWGGIHMNTEAFF.

The gene calls are TRBV9 and TRBJ1-1; 8 nucleotides agree with TRBD1. This CDR3 is built from 16 residues. J was trimmed by 2 bases and V by 4 bases; bases with no gene match: 10. Germline values: CDR1 SGDLS, CDR2 YYNGEE. The DNA of the CDR3 is TGTGCCAGCAGCCCACGACAGGGGAGGGTTAACACTGAAGCTTTCTTT. Its protein is CASSPRQGRVNTEAFF.

The rearrangement uses TRBV6-2 or TRBV6-3 and TRBJ1-1; 8 positions agree with TRBD1. This CDR3 spans 15 amino acids. CDR1 is MNHEY, CDR2 SVGEGT, per germline. The junction had 9 bases not matched to a gene; V was cut back by 5 bases and J by 4 bases. The CDR3 region has the DNA TGTGCCAGCAGTAAATGGGGACAGGAGGGCACTGAAGCTTTCTTT. It codes for CASSKWGQEGTEAFF.

Regarding this clone: A read error may produce the germline difference seen at one junction end. The rearrangement joins TRBV19 to TRBJ2-7; perhaps TRBD1 as D (5 bases). The CDR3 covers 13 residues. Germline V gene sequence: CDR1 LNHDA, CDR2 SQIVND (reference sequence). CDR3 coding DNA: TGTGCCAGTAGTGTTTACCCGACAGCGAAGGACCTCTTC. It codes for CASSVYPTAKDLF.